Sequencing of this TCR beta chain was carried out in a study of blood T cell repertoires in COVID-19. At the level of the study: Samples taken during acute and convalescent COVID-19 were collected in the United States, Italy and Spain. Sample material is recorded as cDNA or gDNA derived from T cells, B-cell-depleted T cells, or PBMCs.

In the original workflow: From reference gene primer amplification, estimates of nucleated cell counts were derived. Clones were sequenced by immunoSEQ multiplex PCR, and TCRdb holds only the in-frame ones, with some missing. D and trimming come from the DNA, and the V and J calls and clone size come from that table. The data show approximately 15,000 clones, approximately 88% seen once. Germline assignment: CDR1 SEHNR and CDR2 FQNEAQ (reference sequence). V was cut by 4 bases and J by 0 bases, with 7 bases left in between. CDR3 size: 14 residues. The sample comprised peripheral blood. This sequence originates from a human donor in a cohort sampled during active COVID-19. J is TRBJ1-3 and V is TRBV7-9; no reliable D call. CDR3 DNA sequence: TGTGCCAGCAGCTCTACCCCCTCTGGAAACACCATATATTTT. Amino acids: CASSSTPSGNTIYF.